This T cell receptor beta chain emerged from a study of identical twins. Whole-study results and caveats: Fewer insertions were carried by abundant cord blood beta clonotypes, but none was seen in memory repertoires. Cross-sectional statistical analysis, not tracking of the same donors, underpinned the conclusions. Where beta out-of-frame sequences were concerned, excess twin sharing was weaker.

Germline CDR1 is ENHRY and CDR2 is SYGVKD. The CDR3 sequence is 12 residues long. Between the trimmed V and J ends, which lost 4 bases and 6 bases, there was a span of 10 bases. TCRdb re-called the 5' RACE reads through MiXCR, storing one row per CDR3 protein. The table lists about 530,000 distinct CDR3 sequences, approximately 20% of them singletons, with approximately 0.5% in the top ten. In the case of this clonotype: As yet, its antigen is unknown.

The sample also formed part of further work on yellow fever vaccine responses in identical twins.

The chain recombines TRBV10-3 with TRBJ2-7; no reliable D call. Source material: CD4+ T cells sorted from blood. The TCR was taken from a woman aged 18-29 years in good health. The CDR3 nucleotides read TGTGCCATCAGTGTCGGGTTAGGCGAGCAGTACTTC. Translating it yields CAISVGLGEQYF.